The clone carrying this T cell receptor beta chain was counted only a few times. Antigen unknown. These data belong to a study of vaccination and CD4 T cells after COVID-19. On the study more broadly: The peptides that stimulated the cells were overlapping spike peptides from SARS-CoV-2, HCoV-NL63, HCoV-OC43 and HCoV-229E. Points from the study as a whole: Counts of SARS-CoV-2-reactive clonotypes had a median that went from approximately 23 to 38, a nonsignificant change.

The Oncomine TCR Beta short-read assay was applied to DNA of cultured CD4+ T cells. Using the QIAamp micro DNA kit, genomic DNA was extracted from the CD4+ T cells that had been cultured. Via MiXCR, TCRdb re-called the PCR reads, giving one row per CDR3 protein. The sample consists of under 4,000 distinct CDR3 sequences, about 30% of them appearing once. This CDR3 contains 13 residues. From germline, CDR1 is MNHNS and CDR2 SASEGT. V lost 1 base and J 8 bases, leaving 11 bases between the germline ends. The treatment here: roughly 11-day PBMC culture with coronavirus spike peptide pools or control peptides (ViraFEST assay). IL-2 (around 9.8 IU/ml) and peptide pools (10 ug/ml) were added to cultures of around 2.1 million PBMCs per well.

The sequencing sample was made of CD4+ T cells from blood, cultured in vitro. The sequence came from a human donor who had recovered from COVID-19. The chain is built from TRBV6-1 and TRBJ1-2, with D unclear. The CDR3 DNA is TGTGCCAGCAGTGAAGAGGTCCGGCGAGGCTACACCTTC. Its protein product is CASSEEVRRGYTF.